This TCR beta chain comes out of a study of B cell selection in AIRE deficiency. Generated by immunoSEQ multiplex PCR, the TCRdb table keeps only in-frame clones and is missing some. The top ten clones hold 0.22% of a sample with tens of thousands of clones, 90% to 98% of them seen once. Trimming took off 8 bases at V and 8 bases at J, with 18 bases between the two ends. Germline loops: CDR1 LNHDA, CDR2 SQIVND (reference sequence). The CDR3 consists of 13 residues. CD4+CD127+ cells were sorted as the conventional CD4 T cells. The sequenced sample was CD4+CD127+ conventional T cells sorted from PBMCs. V is TRBV19 and J is TRBJ1-2, with D maybe TRBD1 (5 bases). This TCR was recovered from a human donor in good health. The CDR3: CASQMDNRMGYTF. The CDR3 nucleotides are TGTGCCAGTCAGATGGACAACCGCATGGGCTACACCTTC. Looking up the rest from reference TRBV19 and TRBJ1-2 gives the full variable domain: DGGITQSPKYLFRKEGQNVTLSCEQNLNHDAMYWYRQDPGQGLRLIYYSQIVNDFQKGDIAEGYSVSREKKESFPLTVTSAQKNPTAFYLCASQMDNRMGYTFGSGTRLTVV.